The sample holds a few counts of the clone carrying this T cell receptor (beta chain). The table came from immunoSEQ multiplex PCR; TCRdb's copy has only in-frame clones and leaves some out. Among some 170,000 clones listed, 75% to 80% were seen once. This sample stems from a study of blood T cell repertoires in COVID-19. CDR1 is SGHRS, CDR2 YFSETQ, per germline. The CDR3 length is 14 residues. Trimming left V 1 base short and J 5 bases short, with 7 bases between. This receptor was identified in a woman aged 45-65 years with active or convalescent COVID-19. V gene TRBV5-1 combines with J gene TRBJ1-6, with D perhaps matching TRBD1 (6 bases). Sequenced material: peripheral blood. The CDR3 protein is CASSLRTDNSPLHF. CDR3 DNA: TGCGCCAGCAGCTTGCGGACAGATAATTCACCCCTCCACTTT.